This T cell receptor beta chain was recorded in a study of human T cells and chemical hapten exposure. Study in general: Patients, predominantly female, presented with alopecia areata, totalis or universalis. Study-wide points: Following DPC sensitization, TCRs present above 1 in 1000 frequency showed no change.

TCRdb re-called the RACE reads through MiXCR, storing one row per CDR3 protein. The repertoire includes about 380,000 distinct CDR3 sequences, around 6% of them detected once, and over 5.5% sits in the top ten. This CDR3 contains 14 residues. J lost 8 bases, V lost 6 bases, and 7 bases had no gene match. The time point was: patch test 2, 6 weeks after DPC sensitization. Treatment meaning: therapeutic diphenylcyclopropenone sensitization with weekly scalp DPC. For this clonotype: The antigen remains unidentified.

This specimen consisted of whole blood, obtained in connection with sensitization to the hapten diphenylcyclopropenone (DPC). The chain couples TRBV12-3 or TRBV12-4 to TRBJ1-6; TRBD1 aligns across 7 bases. The sequence came from a woman under 30 with alopecia areata. Some clones in this sample may be carry-over from other donors' samples. The CDR3 loop reads CASSLTGLDSPLHF. DNA for the CDR3: TGTGCCAGCAGCTTGACAGGGCTGGATTCACCCCTCCACTTT.